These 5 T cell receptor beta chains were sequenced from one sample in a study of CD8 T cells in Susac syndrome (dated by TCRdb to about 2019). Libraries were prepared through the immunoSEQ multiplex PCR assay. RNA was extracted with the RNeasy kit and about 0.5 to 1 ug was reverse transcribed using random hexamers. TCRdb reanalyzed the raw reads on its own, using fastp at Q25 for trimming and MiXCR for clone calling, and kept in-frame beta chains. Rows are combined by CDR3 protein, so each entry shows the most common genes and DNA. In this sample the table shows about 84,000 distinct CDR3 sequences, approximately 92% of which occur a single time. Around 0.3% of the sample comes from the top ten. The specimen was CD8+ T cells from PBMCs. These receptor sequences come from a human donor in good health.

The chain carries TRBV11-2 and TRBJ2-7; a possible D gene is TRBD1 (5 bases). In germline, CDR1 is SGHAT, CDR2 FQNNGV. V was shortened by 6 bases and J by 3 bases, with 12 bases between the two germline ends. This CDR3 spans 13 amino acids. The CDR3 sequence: CASRPDTGYEQYF. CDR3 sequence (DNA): TGTGCCAGCAGACCGGACACGGGCTACGAGCAGTACTTC.

The CDR3 is CASSLATSGANVLTF. CDR3 nucleotide sequence: TGTGCCAGCAGCTTAGCTACCTCTGGGGCCAACGTCCTGACTTTC. The chain has TRBV7-6 and TRBJ2-6; no reliable D call. The CDR3 is 15 residues long. Germline-derived CDR1 and CDR2 are SGHVS and FNYEAQ. V lost 0 bases and J 0 bases, leaving 3 bases between the germline ends.

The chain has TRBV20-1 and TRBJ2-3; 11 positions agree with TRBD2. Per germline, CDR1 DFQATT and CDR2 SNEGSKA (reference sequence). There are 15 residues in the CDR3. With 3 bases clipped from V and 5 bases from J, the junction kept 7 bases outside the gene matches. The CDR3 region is CSARDSGGALDTQYF. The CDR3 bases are TGCAGTGCTAGGGATAGCGGGGGGGCTCTAGATACGCAGTATTTT.

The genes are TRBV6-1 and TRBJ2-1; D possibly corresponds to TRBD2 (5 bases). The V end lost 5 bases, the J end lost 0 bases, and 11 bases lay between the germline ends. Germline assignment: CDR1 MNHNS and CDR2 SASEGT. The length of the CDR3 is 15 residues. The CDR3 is CASSWVGSSYNEQFF. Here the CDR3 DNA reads TGTGCCAGCAGTTGGGTAGGGAGCTCCTACAATGAGCAGTTCTTC.

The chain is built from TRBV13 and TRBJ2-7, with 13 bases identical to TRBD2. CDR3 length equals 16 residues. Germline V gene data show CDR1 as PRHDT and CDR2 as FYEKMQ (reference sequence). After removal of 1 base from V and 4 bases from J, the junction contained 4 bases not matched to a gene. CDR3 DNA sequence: TGTGCCAGCAGCTTAGCCCAGACTAGCGGGGGGTACGAGCAGTACTTC. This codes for CASSLAQTSGGYEQYF.